Here is one T cell receptor (beta chain) with its context. This clonotype has at least ten counts. The antigen this receptor binds is unknown. No much larger clonotype is one base removed from it; base qualities were not supplied. The sample originates from a study of molecular identifiers for immune sequencing clone quantification (dated by TCRdb to the late 2010s). For context, the study as a whole: In a replicate experiment, RNA from around 20,000 or 100,000 naive CD8 T cells was split into five aliquots, four of which were sequenced. CD8 T cells were used in a methods study to benchmark molecular-identifier clustering-based TCR repertoire sequencing (MIDCIRS) and TCR RNA copy counting.

Paper-wide results and their limitations: In CMV-specific effector cells, clones with more than 20 RNA copies accounted for over 97% of molecules, whereas in naive cells such clones accounted for under 1%. Highly expanded clone sizes could be underestimated because identical TCR molecules may share a barcode. Spiked-in Jurkat TCR RNA (about 10 copies' worth), which is not part of the donor repertoire, was contained in the naive libraries. Without barcode sub-clustering, chimeric consensus sequences inflated TCR diversity; chimeras reached as high as 47%. Roughly 2.8 recovered TCR RNA copies per cell were obtained by modeling, versus about 9.7 by digital PCR, implying a capture efficiency of about 30%. Even against a background of 750,000 to 1,000,000 naive CD8 T cells, spiked-in Jurkat TCR RNA amounting to a single cell's worth was reported to be detectable.

Libraries of naive CD8 T cells were generated from roughly 21,000 to 960,000 sorted cells, with 10%, 30% or 50% of the purified RNA used. On a BD FACSAria II, naive CD8 T cells were FACS-sorted as CD8+CD4-CCR7+CD45RA+ and collected into RLT Plus buffer. Around 11 TCR copies' worth of Jurkat RNA were spiked into roughly 19,000-1,000,000 naive CD8 T cell samples to test detection sensitivity. CD8 T cells were enriched using RosetteSep CD8+ T Cell Enrichment Cocktail and Ficoll-Paque, and the enriched cells then underwent ACK red cell lysis. The CDR3, cysteine through phenylalanine, is 17 amino acids long. Of all the DNA, just the CDR3 is kept, 51 bases in frame from base 1. Sequences MRHNA (CDR1) and SNTAGT (CDR2) are obtained from the germline V gene. The junction carries 18 bases between V and J, which are trimmed by 6 bases and 0 bases respectively. Libraries came from PCR. Sequencing relied on a NextSeq 500. Preparation of bulk TCR libraries followed a previously described approach, with the TCR primers listed in Table S5. Total RNA was purified with the Qiagen AllPrep DNA/RNA kit. Reads from multiple sequencing runs of the same library were pooled before analysis. The paper's processing steps were these. Reads were retained only if the reads had an exact TCR constant sequence, and the retained reads were trimmed to 150 nt and grouped according to their 12-nt molecular barcodes. Reads in each barcode group were sub-clustered using a 15% Levenshtein threshold, and a quality-weighted consensus sequence was built for each RNA molecule. Non-functional sequences were discarded, and so were lower-count sequences lying one edit away from another sequence. Based on fitting two negative binomial distributions, any barcode sub-cluster with under 20% of the maximum read count was discarded. The public reads were run again by TCRdb, first through fastp at Q25 and then through MiXCR, and only productive beta chains were kept. Records with the same CDR3 protein are collapsed into one entry carrying the most frequent genes and DNA. The V and J calls and clone size come from TCRdb's table, not from the authors' own analysis. The sample table lists under 600,000 distinct CDR3 sequences, about a quarter of them with a count of one. Around 0.76% of the sample belongs to the ten largest clones.

Sample: naive CD8+ T cells from blood, with Jurkat cell RNA spiked in. The cell subset or site label, as the study defines it: FACS-sorted CD8+CD4-CCR7+CD45RA+ naive T cells. The receptor was isolated from a human donor in good health. Some libraries in this study had Jurkat cell RNA spiked in. The V gene is TRBV6-4 and the J gene is TRBJ1-5, with the D gene not clear enough to name. CDR3 region: CASSHPNRHSSNQPQHF. The sequence in DNA is TGTGCCAGCAGCCACCCTAATCGTCATTCTAGCAATCAGCCCCAGCATTTT.